This T cell receptor beta chain is drawn from a study of blood T cells in healthy people across ages. In its sample, this clonotype was seen many times. Then a second PCR, running roughly 7 to 11 cycles, was carried out with a sample-barcoded 5' primer and a J-beta primer mix. MiXCR was run by TCRdb on the 5' RACE reads, yielding one entry per CDR3 protein. The data contain about 1.7 million distinct CDR3 sequences, 28% of them singletons. Total RNA was extracted at no less than 6 micrograms per sample. The CDR3 totals 14 residues. V lost 0 bases, J lost 9 bases, and 13 bases lay in between. Per the germline V gene, CDR1 is SGDLS and CDR2 is YYNGEE.

V usage is TRBV9 and J usage is TRBJ1-5, with D possibly being TRBD1 (5 bases). The origin of this receptor is a woman aged 30 to 39 in good health. The sample comprised blood. The CDR3 region is CASSVAAQGSPQHF. In nucleotides, the CDR3 is TGTGCCAGCAGCGTAGCGGCCCAGGGCTCGCCCCAGCATTTT.